This entry features one T cell receptor (beta chain) sequence. Random hexamers were used to reverse transcribe roughly 0.45 to 1 ug of RNA. The method of amplification for TCR beta CDR3 was immunoSEQ multiplex PCR, covering 54 Vbeta and 13 Jbeta. TCRdb itself ran the immunoSEQ multiplex PCR reads through MiXCR, one entry per CDR3 protein. Among around 150,000 distinct CDR3 sequences listed, around 94% were seen once. This specimen belongs to a study of CD8 T cells in Susac syndrome. The CDR3 extends over 15 amino acids. The V and J ends lost 4 bases and 3 bases, in that order; junction bases with no gene match: 8. Looked up from germline, CDR1 is DFQATT and CDR2 is SNEGSKA (reference sequence).

This chain connects TRBV20-1 to TRBJ2-7; 11 nucleotides line up with TRBD2. The specimen sequenced was CD4+ T cells from PBMCs. This clonotype was obtained from a human donor in good health. The CDR3 DNA follows: TGCAGTGCTATATCCCCTAGCGGGGGGTTCTACGAGCAGTACTTC. This sequence encodes CSAISPSGGFYEQYF.